Sequencing of this T cell receptor beta chain was carried out in a study of regulatory T cells. The PCR used 52 TRBV and 13 TRBJ primers. The method was immunoSEQ multiplex PCR; TCRdb's version includes in-frame clones alone and lacks a portion of them. Counted here are around 32,000 clones, 85% to 95% occurring once; the ten biggest clones make up 1.5% to 1.8%. At testing, patients were 2 to 39 years old, with reduced naive and increased memory T-cell proportions. This clone is a singleton in its sample. The antigen remains undetermined. Study observations and caveats: In CD3G-deficient patients, conventional CD4+ T cells were enriched for hydrophobic CDR3 residues at positions 6 and 7. Patient repertoires had restricted TRB V-J pairs and skewed V and J usage, most in Tregs.

This CDR3 has 12 residues. Germline V lookup: CDR1 MNHNS, CDR2 SASEGT. Deletions cut 5 bases from V and 7 bases from J, with 11 bases between. The chain is built from TRBV6-1 and TRBJ1-1; no definite D call. This sequence originates from a young adult with CD3G deficiency. The material sequenced was conventional CD4+ T cells sorted from blood. In nucleotides, the CDR3 is TGTGCCAGCAGTATAGGCATGGGTGAAGCTTTCTTT. It is translated as CASSIGMGEAFF.